This TCR beta chain was captured in a study of identical twins (dated by TCRdb to the mid-2010s). For the study in its entirety: To test whether fetal clonotypes persist, the study used deep sequencing on TCR alpha and beta repertoires from monozygotic twins, unrelated adults of various ages, and cord blood. Replicate twin experiments were performed at different times using different library preparation protocols to rule out contamination. The paper as a whole reports these results and caveats: Abundant cord blood beta clonotypes carried fewer insertions; young adult naive repertoires showed a weaker similar trend, while memory repertoires showed none. Because the same donors could not be followed over many years, the conclusions relied on cross-sectional statistical analysis. In monozygotic twins, out-of-frame TCR alpha sharing was systematically underestimated by recombination models, although the models agreed with sharing between unrelated individuals. The excess sharing between twins in beta out-of-frame sequences was weaker because fewer shared sequences reduced the signal-to-noise ratio. Compared with coincidental sharing between unrelated individuals, an excess of low generation-probability sequences was observed among out-of-frame TCR alpha sequences shared between twins. Zero-insertion analyses could be partly confounded by invariant T cells such as MAIT and iNKT, though diverse VJ usage argued against such confounding for most clonotypes.

Every donor was a healthy Caucasian. The researchers also sequenced three unrelated adults who were not twins: a male aged 18 to 30, a male aged 50 to 60, and a female aged 50 to 60. Miltenyi CD45RO+ enrichment and human naive T-cell isolation kits were used to isolate memory (CD45RO+) and naive T cells from PBMC. This clonotype was seen at least ten times. No antigen is known for it. Base-call qualities are not available, and no considerably larger clone is one nucleotide away. To prepare the library, 5' RACE was applied. Data came from an Illumina HiSeq 2000. A universal primer binding site was added through template switching, and the final cDNA carried a unique molecular identifier so that TCR cDNA molecules could be counted accurately. Specific primers in the conserved constant-segment region were used to synthesize first-strand cDNA for the TCR alpha and beta chains. To control for contamination, every cDNA library carried two barcodes: a SMART-Mk sample barcode plus Illumina barcodes. Two successive PCR steps introduced TruSeq adapter sequences along with Illumina sample barcodes. TCR alpha and beta cDNA libraries were sequenced on the Illumina HiSeq platform with custom primers. Processing in the source paper ran as follows. Raw reads were processed with MiGEC to extract unique molecular identifiers, and MiXCR was used to determine CDR3 positions. For each individual, recombination models were inferred using an EM algorithm with the repgenHMM and IGoR tools. Shared clonotypes were analyzed with the tcR package in R, and sharing was normalized by the product of cloneset sizes. To study raw recombination free of thymic and clonal selection effects, out-of-frame nonproductive sequences were analyzed. TCRdb's own reprocessing of the public reads used fastp at Q25 and MiXCR and kept productive beta chains. Rows matching on CDR3 protein sequence are summarized as one entry with the most common DNA and genes. The authors' filters were not applied to this entry. For this sample the table gives more than 650,000 distinct CDR3 sequences, of which approximately 6.1% were detected only once. Around 1.7% of the sample rests with the top ten.

The CDR3 measures 16 amino acids from cysteine to phenylalanine. Kept here is only the CDR3 DNA, which spans 48 bases and is read in frame from base 1. The junction shows trimming of 6 bases on V and 2 bases on J, plus 16 bases between the germline ends. This clonotype originated in a man aged 18 to 29 in good health. The rearrangement combines TRBV12-3 or TRBV12-4 with TRBJ2-2; a weak D assignment points to TRBD1 (6 bases agree). The sequenced sample was naive T cells sorted from blood. Per the publication, the cell subset or site label means: cells isolated with a human naive T-cell isolation kit. The DNA reads as follows: TGTGCCAGCAGGAACCGGGACACCACTAACACCGGGGAGCTGTTTTTT. Translated, this gives CASRNRDTTNTGELFF.